This T cell receptor beta chain was retrieved from a study of Ad26.COV2.S vaccination and SARS-CoV-2 variants. Profiling relied on immunoSEQ multiplex PCR, and the TCRdb table lists in-frame clones only, not all of them. The table shows fewer than 500,000 clones, with more than 80% occurring only once. Treatment of the sample: 15 to 20 received Ad26.COV2.S at low or high dose, single or two shots; roughly 5 received placebo; per-sample allocation not given. All samples were drawn on day 63, counting from the first vaccine or placebo injection. Cohort 1b enrolled adults aged 18-55 years in Boston. The shot given was an Ad26 vector that makes Wuhan-strain SARS-CoV-2 spike. The receptor comes from a person aged 18-65 years who received the Ad26.COV2.S COVID-19 vaccine or a placebo. The sample was peripheral blood, taken in a trial of Ad26.COV2.S vaccine versus placebo.

DNA of the CDR3: TGTGCCAGTAGTCCCCGGGACAGGGGGCTCACCATATATTTT. Translated: CASSPRDRGLTIYF. The V call is TRBV19, the J call TRBJ1-3; 12 bases fit TRBD1. This CDR3 comprises 14 residues. The J segment lost 9 bases and the V segment lost 5 bases, leaving 5 bases of the junction unmatched. CDR1 and CDR2 (germline): LNHDA, SQIVND (reference sequence).